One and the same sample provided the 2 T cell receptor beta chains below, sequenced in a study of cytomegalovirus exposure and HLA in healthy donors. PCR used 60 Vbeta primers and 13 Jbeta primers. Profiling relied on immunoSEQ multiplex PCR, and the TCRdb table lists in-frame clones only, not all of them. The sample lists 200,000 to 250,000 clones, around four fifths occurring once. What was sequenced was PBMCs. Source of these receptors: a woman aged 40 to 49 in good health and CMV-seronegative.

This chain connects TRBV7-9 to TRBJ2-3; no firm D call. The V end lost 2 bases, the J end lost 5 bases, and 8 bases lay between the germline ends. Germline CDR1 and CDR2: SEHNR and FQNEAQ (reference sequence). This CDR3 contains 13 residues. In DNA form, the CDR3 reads TGTGCCAGCAGCTTACTGAGTGGAGATACGCAGTATTTT. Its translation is CASSLLSGDTQYF.

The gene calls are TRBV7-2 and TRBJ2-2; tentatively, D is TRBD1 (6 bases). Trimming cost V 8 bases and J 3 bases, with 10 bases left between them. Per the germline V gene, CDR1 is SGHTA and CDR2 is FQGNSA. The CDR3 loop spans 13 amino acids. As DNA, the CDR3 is TGTGCCAGCGGTCAGGGGTACACCGGGGAGCTGTTTTTT. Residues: CASGQGYTGELFF. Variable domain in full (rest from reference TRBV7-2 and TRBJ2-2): GAGVSQSPSNKVTEKGKDVELRCDPISGHTALYWYRQSLGQGLEFLIYFQGNSAPDKSGLPSDRFSAERTGGSVSTLTIQRTQQEDSAVYLCASGQGYTGELFFGEGSRLTVL.